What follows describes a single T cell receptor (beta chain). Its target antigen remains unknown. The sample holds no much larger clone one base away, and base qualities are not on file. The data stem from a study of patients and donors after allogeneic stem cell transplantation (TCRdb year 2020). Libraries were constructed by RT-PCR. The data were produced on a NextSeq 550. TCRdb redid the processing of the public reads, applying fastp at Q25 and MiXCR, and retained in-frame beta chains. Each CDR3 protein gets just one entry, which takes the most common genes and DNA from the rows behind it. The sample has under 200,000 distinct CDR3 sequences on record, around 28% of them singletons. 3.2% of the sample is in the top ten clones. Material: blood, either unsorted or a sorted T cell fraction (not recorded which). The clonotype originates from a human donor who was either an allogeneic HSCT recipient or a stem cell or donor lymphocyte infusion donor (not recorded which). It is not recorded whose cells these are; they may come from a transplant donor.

Here is the DNA: TGCGCCAGCAGCCTCGACAGAGAACTCAGTTACGGGGAGCAGTACTTC. The encoded protein is CASSLDRELSYGEQYF. The rearrangement combines TRBV4-3 with TRBJ2-7; the D gene is possibly TRBD1, with 5 bases matching. As encoded in the germline V gene, CDR1 is LGHNA while CDR2 is YSLEER. Inclusive of the bounding cysteine and phenylalanine, the CDR3 is 16 residues long. Only CDR3 DNA remains: 48 bases, in frame from the first base. Trimming takes 4 bases from V and 7 bases from J, and the germline ends sit 23 bases apart.